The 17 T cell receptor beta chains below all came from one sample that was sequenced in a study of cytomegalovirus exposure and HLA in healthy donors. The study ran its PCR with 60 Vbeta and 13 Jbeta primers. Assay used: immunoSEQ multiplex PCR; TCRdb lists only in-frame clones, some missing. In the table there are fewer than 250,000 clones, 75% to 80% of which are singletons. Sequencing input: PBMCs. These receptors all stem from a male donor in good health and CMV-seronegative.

This CDR3 is CASSASGGGYNEQFF. The CDR3 DNA follows: TGTGCCAGCAGCGCCTCAGGGGGCGGCTACAATGAGCAGTTCTTC. V is TRBV11-1 and J is TRBJ2-1; 8 bases align to TRBD1. This CDR3 is 15 amino acids long. Losses at the gene ends were 5 bases for V and 3 bases for J; bases not matched to a gene: 6. Germline V gives CDR1 SGHAT, CDR2 FQDESV (reference sequence). The full variable domain, in which reference TRBV11-1 and TRBJ2-1 provide the parts outside the CDR3, is EAEVAQSPRYKITEKSQAVAFWCDPISGHATLYWYRQILGQGPELLVQFQDESVVDDSQLPKDRFSAERLKGVDSTLKIQPAELGDSAMYLCASSASGGGYNEQFFGPGTRLTVL.

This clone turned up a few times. CDR3 amino acids: CASSFGQPSNQPQHF. The CDR3 DNA reads TGTGCCAGCAGCTTCGGACAGCCTAGCAATCAGCCCCAGCATTTT. V is TRBV28 and J is TRBJ1-5; weak D call: TRBD1 (6 bases). The CDR3 length is 15 residues. CDR1 is MDHEN and CDR2 is SYDVKM in the germline V gene. V was trimmed by 6 bases and J by 0 bases, leaving 12 bases between them.

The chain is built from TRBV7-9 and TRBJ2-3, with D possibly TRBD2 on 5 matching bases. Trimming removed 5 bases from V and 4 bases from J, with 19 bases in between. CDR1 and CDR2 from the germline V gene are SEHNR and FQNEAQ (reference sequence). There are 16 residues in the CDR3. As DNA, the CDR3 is TGTGCCAGCAGCCCCACTCGGGATAGCGCGGCAGATACGCAGTATTTT. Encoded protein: CASSPTRDSAADTQYF.

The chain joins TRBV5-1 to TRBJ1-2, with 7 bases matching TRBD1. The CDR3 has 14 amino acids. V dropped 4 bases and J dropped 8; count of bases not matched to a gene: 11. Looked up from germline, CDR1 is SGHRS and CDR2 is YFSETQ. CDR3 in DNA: TGCGCCAGCAGCGCCGGACAGGCCGTCCGGGGCTACACCTTC. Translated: CASSAGQAVRGYTF.

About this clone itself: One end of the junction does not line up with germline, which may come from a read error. CDR3 bases: TGTTCCAGCAGCCTAACCACAGGGGACGAGCAGTACTTC. Protein sequence: CSSSLTTGDEQYF. The chain is built from TRBV7-9 and TRBJ2-7; 7 bases line up with TRBD1. The CDR3 spans 13 residues. The germline CDR1 and CDR2 sequences are SEHNR and FQNEAQ (reference sequence).

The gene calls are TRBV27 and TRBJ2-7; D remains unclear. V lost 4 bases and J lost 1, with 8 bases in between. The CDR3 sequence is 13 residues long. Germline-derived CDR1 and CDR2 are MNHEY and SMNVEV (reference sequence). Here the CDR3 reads CASSSRVSYEQYF. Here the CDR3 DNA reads TGTGCCAGCAGTTCCCGGGTTTCCTACGAGCAGTACTTC.

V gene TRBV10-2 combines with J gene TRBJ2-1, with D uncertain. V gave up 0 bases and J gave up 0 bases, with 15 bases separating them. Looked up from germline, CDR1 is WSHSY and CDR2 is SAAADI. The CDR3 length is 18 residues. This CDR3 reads CASSESRPGGHSYNEQFF. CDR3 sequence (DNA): TGCGCCAGCAGTGAGTCGAGGCCCGGTGGCCACTCCTACAATGAGCAGTTCTTC.

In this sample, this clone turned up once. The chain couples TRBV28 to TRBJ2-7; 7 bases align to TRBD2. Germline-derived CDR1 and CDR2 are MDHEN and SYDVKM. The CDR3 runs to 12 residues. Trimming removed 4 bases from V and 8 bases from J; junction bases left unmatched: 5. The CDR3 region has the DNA TGTGCCAGCAGTTCCCCCGGGGGGAAGCAGTACTTC. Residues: CASSSPGGKQYF.

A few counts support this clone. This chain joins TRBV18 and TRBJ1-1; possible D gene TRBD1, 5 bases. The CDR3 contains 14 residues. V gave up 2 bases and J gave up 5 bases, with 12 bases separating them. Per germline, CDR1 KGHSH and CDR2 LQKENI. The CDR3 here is CASSPSQGWTEAFF. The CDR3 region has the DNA TGTGCCAGCTCACCATCGCAGGGTTGGACTGAAGCTTTCTTT.

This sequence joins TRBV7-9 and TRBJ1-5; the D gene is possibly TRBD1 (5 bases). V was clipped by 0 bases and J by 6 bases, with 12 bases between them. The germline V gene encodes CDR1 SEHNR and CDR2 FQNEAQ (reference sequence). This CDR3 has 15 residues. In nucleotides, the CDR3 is TGTGCCAGCAGCTTAGCCCAGGGAGGGAGTCAGCCCCAGCATTTT. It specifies CASSLAQGGSQPQHF.

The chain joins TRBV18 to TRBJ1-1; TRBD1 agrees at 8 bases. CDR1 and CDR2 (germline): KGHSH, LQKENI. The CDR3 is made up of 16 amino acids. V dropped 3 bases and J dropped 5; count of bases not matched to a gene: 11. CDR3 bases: TGTGCCAGCTCACCCGGACAGGGTCTTAGTGCGACTGAAGCTTTCTTT. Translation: CASSPGQGLSATEAFF.

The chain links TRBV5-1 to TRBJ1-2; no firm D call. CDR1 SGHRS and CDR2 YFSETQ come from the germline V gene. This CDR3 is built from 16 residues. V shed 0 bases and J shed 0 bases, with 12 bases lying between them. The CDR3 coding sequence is TGCGCCAGCAGCTTGGGCGCGGCGCAAGCTAACTATGGCTACACCTTC. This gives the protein CASSLGAAQANYGYTF.

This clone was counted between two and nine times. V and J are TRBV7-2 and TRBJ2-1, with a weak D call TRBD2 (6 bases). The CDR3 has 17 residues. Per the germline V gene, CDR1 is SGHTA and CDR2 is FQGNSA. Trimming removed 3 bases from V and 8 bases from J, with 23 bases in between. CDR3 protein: CASSFRTGTGQFYEQFF. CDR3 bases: TGTGCCAGCAGCTTCAGAACCGGGACTGGGCAATTTTATGAGCAGTTCTTC.

For the CDR3, the DNA is TGTGCCAGCAGCTTAGATCATGGGACAGGGACCGAGCAGTACTTC. As protein: CASSLDHGTGTEQYF. The rearrangement uses TRBV11-2 and TRBJ2-7, with TRBD1 matching 9 bases. The V gene's germline CDR1 is SGHAT and CDR2 FQNNGV. The CDR3 runs to 15 residues. V shed 0 bases, J shed 6 bases, and the junction held 6 bases outside the gene matches.

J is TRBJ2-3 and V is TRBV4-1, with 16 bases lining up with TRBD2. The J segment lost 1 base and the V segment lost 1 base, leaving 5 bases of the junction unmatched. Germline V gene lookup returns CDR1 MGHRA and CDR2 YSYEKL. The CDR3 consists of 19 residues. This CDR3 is CASSQGGLAGGPGTDTQYF. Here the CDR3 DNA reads TGCGCCAGCAGCCAAGGGGGACTAGCGGGAGGGCCGGGCACAGATACGCAGTATTTT.

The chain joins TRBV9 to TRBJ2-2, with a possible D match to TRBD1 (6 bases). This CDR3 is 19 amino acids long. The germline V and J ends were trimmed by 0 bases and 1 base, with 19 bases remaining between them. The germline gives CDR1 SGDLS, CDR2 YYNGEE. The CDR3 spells CASSVGPSNREWNTGELFF. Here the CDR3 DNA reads TGTGCCAGCAGCGTAGGACCCTCAAACAGGGAGTGGAACACCGGGGAGCTGTTTTTT.

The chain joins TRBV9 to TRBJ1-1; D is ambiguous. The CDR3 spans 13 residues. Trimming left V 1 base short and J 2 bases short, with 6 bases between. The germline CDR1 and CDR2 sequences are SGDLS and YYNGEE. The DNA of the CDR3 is TGTGCCAGCAGCGTAATGAGTAACACTGAAGCTTTCTTT. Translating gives CASSVMSNTEAFF.